What follows is one TCR beta chain and its context. Its recognized antigen is unknown. Base qualities are not provided; no much larger clone lies one nucleotide away. This record comes from a study of shared clonotypes between healthy human individuals (dated by TCRdb to about 2020). For the wider study: A couple of women and three men aged 18 to 49 years were included in the cohort. For each donor, three plates each were used for CD4 naive and CD4 memory, two plates were used for CD8 naive, and one plate was used for CD8 memory. The study deeply sequenced blood TCR repertoires of about 5 healthy adults to estimate repertoire size and the extent of clonotype sharing between individuals. Libraries were prepared and TCR repertoires were sequenced by different laboratories using diverse techniques, in order to increase sequencing depth and limit assay-specific biases. Leukapheresis yielded between about 0.9 and 9.5 billion PBMCs per donor.

Study-level results and caveats: Based on pairwise subsampling, the degree of clonotype sharing among donors was expected to be affected by sequencing depth. Sampling was limited to blood, and TCR repertoires in tissue likely differ from TCR repertoires in blood. Estimated clonotype richness was generally larger for naive than for memory subsets. Rarefaction of sorted-subset datasets indicated incomplete sequencing despite the large sequencing depth. Because the study included only a small number of donors, the genetic and exposure-history diversity represented was limited. Sharing across several donors was observed for around 5% of naive CD4, less than 4% of naive CD8, about 2.3% of memory CD4, and less than 0.45% of memory CD8 clonotypes. Compared with non-shared clonotypes, the clonotypes found in all four sorted-subset donors had higher generation probabilities.

For the CD8 naive samples, CD45RO-negative cells were positively selected for CCR7, yielding a CD45RA+CCR7+ population from which TemRA cells were excluded. The donors were healthy, HIV-negative adults who had no recently reported acute infections or vaccinations. Only Caucasian adults living in Nashville, Tennessee, USA were represented among the donors. Blood was obtained by leukapheresis, after which PBMCs were separated by Ficoll-Histopaque density gradient centrifugation and cryopreserved in liquid nitrogen vapor phase. Purity and quantity of every magnetically sorted T cell population were checked by analytical flow cytometry. From each sorted fraction, genomic DNA was isolated and quantified by UV absorbance on a Nanodrop 2000c. Using the deep immunoSEQ assay, multiplex PCR amplified TCR CDR3 regions from genomic DNA. Genomic DNA extracted from each cell subset was distributed evenly over all wells of several immunoSEQ 96-well plates, and each plate served as one replicate. Each replicate PCR for sorted subsets received 150 to 250 ng genomic DNA, equal to about 29,000 T cell genomes. The purified libraries were quantified using a Qubit 3.0 fluorometer, sized with a Bioanalyzer 2100, and then quantified again using the KAPA Library Quantification kit. Every immunoSEQ 96-well plate was sequenced on a separate single-read 150-cycle Illumina NextSeq 550 flow cell. The original pipeline was this. Because the immunoSEQ output included only junctional sequences and no quality scores, the filtering could not be the same as the filtering used for full-length reads. Sequences were annotated with PyIR, a Python wrapper for IgBLAST v1.9, and V/J genes and CDR3 were assigned using IMGT germline references. Reads were filtered out if the reads had weak V/J assignments (E-value above 1e-6), no CDR3, stop codons, out-of-frame junctions, or ambiguous translated residues. V3J clonotypes were defined as sequences sharing an identical inferred V gene, J gene, and CDR3 amino acid sequence. The percentage overlap between two repertoires was calculated by dividing the number of shared unique clonotypes by the size of the smaller repertoire. Three approaches were used to assess repertoire richness: RTK rarefaction, the Chao1 estimator, and Recon v2.1 estimates of unobserved clonotypes. Generation probabilities for all TCRbeta clonotypes obtained by the gDNA method from a handful of donors were computed using OLGA. The table was pulled from immuneACCESS by TCRdb, which kept in-frame rearrangements only. Such tables lose some clones; where checked, under half of the loss comes from unresolved V genes, and the rest has no known cause. That table gives V, J and clone size, and the DNA gave D and trimming. The sample table lists about 2 million clones, over 85% of them with a count of one. The ten most abundant clones make up roughly 1% of the sample.

Cut back by 1 base and 2 bases, the V and J ends lie 10 bases apart. The CDR3 spans 15 residues, from the cysteine through the phenylalanine. The kept DNA is CDR3 alone, 45 bases in frame from the first base. CDR1 and CDR2 were assigned from the germline V gene (reference sequence) as LNHNV and YYDKDF. The sequencing sample was made of naive CD8+ T cells sorted from blood. Read against the paper, the sample's cell subset or site label means: CD45RA+CCR7+. Recombination connected TRBV15 to TRBJ2-3; no D gene call is confident. The sequence derives from a man between 18 and 29 years old in good health. The CDR3 in this case is CATSRVGQATDTQYF. Read as DNA, the sequence is TGTGCCACCAGCAGAGTCGGCCAGGCCACAGATACGCAGTATTTT.